These 28 T cell receptor beta chains were sequenced from one sample in a study of T cell responses to AZD1222 COVID-19 vaccine. TCRdb's table, derived via immunoSEQ multiplex PCR, lists solely in-frame clones and lacks some. This sample has around 130,000 clones, with roughly 94% found just once. Sequences were derived from peripheral blood, sampled on day 0 of AZD1222 vaccination. The receptors come from an adult in good health.

The chain has TRBV5-1 and TRBJ2-1, with D perhaps assigned TRBD1 or TRBD2 (5 bases each). V was pared by 3 bases and J by 6 bases, with 16 bases between. The germline V gene has CDR1 SGHRS and CDR2 YFSETQ. CDR3 size: 15 residues. The DNA for the CDR3 is TGCGCCAGCAGCTACGGGAATAGAGGGGCCAATGAGCAGTTCTTC. Protein sequence: CASSYGNRGANEQFF.

This chain joins TRBV7-6 and TRBJ2-1, with 9 bases matching TRBD2. The CDR3 runs 14 residues. J was trimmed by 5 bases and V by 3 bases; bases with no gene match: 2. Germline CDR1 is SGHVS and CDR2 is FNYEAQ. In DNA, the CDR3 is TGTGCCAGCAGCTTCGGACTAGCGAACAATGAGCAGTTCTTC. Encoded protein: CASSFGLANNEQFF.

V gene TRBV27 combines with J gene TRBJ2-7, with 12 bases identical to TRBD1. Germline CDR1 MNHEY, CDR2 SMNVEV (reference sequence). J gave up 7 bases and V 0 bases, and 4 bases lay outside the gene matches. This CDR3 spans 15 amino acids. This CDR3 is CASSLSGQGAQEQYF. CDR3 sequence (DNA): TGTGCCAGCAGTTTATCGGGACAGGGGGCGCAAGAGCAGTACTTC.

This chain connects TRBV7-2 to TRBJ2-1, with D hard to call. Germline V gene lookup returns CDR1 SGHTA and CDR2 FQGNSA. This CDR3 contains 13 residues. V lost 5 bases to trimming and J lost 5 bases, with 10 bases between them. CDR3 amino acids: CASSDSGHNEQFF. In DNA, the CDR3 is TGTGCCAGCAGCGATTCGGGCCACAATGAGCAGTTCTTC.

The genes are TRBV7-9 and TRBJ2-1; 8 bases map to TRBD2. The V gene's germline CDR1 is SEHNR and CDR2 FQNEAQ (reference sequence). V lost 4 bases, J lost 0 bases, and 8 bases stayed unmatched. The CDR3 has 17 residues. In DNA, the CDR3 is TGTGCCAGCAGCTCAAGACTAGCGCCTACCTCCTACAATGAGCAGTTCTTC. This encodes CASSSRLAPTSYNEQFF.

The chain is built from TRBV25-1 and TRBJ1-3, with D possibly being TRBD1 (5 bases). The CDR3 length is 17 residues. Germline V gives CDR1 MGHDK, CDR2 SYGVNS. The V end lost 1 base, the J end lost 0 bases, and 13 bases lay between the germline ends. The CDR3 loop is CASSEWGPQSSGNTIYF. The DNA for the CDR3 is TGTGCCAGCAGTGAATGGGGACCGCAGAGCTCTGGAAACACCATATATTTT.

The gene calls are TRBV6-2 or TRBV6-3 and TRBJ2-3; TRBD2 is a possible D gene (5 bases). Trimming removed 2 bases from V and 0 bases from J, with 9 bases in between. CDR3 length: 15 residues. Germline V lookup: CDR1 MNHEY, CDR2 SVGEGT. CDR3 coding DNA: TGTGCCAGCAGTTACAAGCGGAAAAGCACAGATACGCAGTATTTT. The encoded protein is CASSYKRKSTDTQYF.

The chain carries TRBV28 and TRBJ2-1; 7 positions agree with TRBD2. Germline V gene sequence: CDR1 MDHEN, CDR2 SYDVKM. The CDR3 is 16 residues long. Trimming removed 3 bases from V and 3 bases from J; junction bases left unmatched: 8. In DNA form, the CDR3 reads TGTGCCAGCAGTTTTTTTGGTCAGCGGGACTACAATGAGCAGTTCTTC. It yields the protein CASSFFGQRDYNEQFF.

This chain uses TRBV3-1 (or the pseudogene TRBV3-2) with TRBJ2-1; no definite D call. The V end was cut by 4 bases, the J end by 4 bases, with 14 bases between. This CDR3 is built from 15 residues. Germline V gene data show CDR1 as LGHDT and CDR2 as YNNKEL (reference sequence). The CDR3 sequence is CASSPSVAPYNEQFF. The CDR3 DNA sequence: TGTGCCAGCAGCCCCTCGGTGGCGCCGTACAATGAGCAGTTCTTC.

The chain carries TRBV30 and TRBJ1-5; unclear D gene. Germline V gene lookup returns CDR1 GTSNPN and CDR2 SVGIG (reference sequence). This CDR3 has 14 amino acids. Trimming pared 1 base from V and 0 bases from J, leaving 7 bases between. The CDR3: CAWSGDASNQPQHF. Here the CDR3 DNA reads TGTGCCTGGAGTGGCGACGCTAGCAATCAGCCCCAGCATTTT.

The V call is TRBV5-1, the J call TRBJ1-4; 8 bases align to TRBD1. The CDR3 consists of 14 residues. V shed 3 bases and J 8 bases; nucleotides not matched to a gene: 6. Germline-derived CDR1 and CDR2 are SGHRS and YFSETQ. The CDR3 sequence is CASSSTGGSEKLFF. CDR3 in DNA: TGCGCCAGCAGCTCTACAGGGGGGAGCGAAAAACTGTTTTTT.

The V call is TRBV12-5, the J call TRBJ1-1; D gene unclear. The germline V gene encodes CDR1 LGHNT and CDR2 FRNRAP. The length of the CDR3 is 12 residues. The V end was cut by 5 bases, the J end by 7 bases, with 11 bases between. CDR3 residues: CASGLGKNEAFF. CDR3 DNA: TGTGCTAGTGGTCTGGGGAAAAATGAAGCTTTCTTT.

V usage is TRBV5-1 and J usage is TRBJ2-7; 12 positions agree with TRBD2. This CDR3 region has 17 residues. Germline CDR1 is SGHRS and CDR2 is YFSETQ. Trimming at V came to 0 bases and at J to 3 bases, leaving 7 bases not matched to a gene. The CDR3 DNA follows: TGCGCCAGCAGCTTGGTTCTAGCGGGAGGGCCGGTCTACGAGCAGTACTTC. Encoded protein: CASSLVLAGGPVYEQYF.

The rearrangement joins TRBV3-1 (or the pseudogene TRBV3-2) to TRBJ2-7; 10 positions agree with TRBD2. CDR1 and CDR2 from the germline V gene are LGHDT and YNNKEL (reference sequence). The CDR3 length is 15 residues. The V gene end was trimmed by 3 bases and the J gene end by 0 bases; junction bases not matched to a gene: 2. The CDR3 reads CASSHSGRISYEQYF. CDR3 in DNA: TGTGCCAGCAGCCATAGCGGGAGGATCTCCTACGAGCAGTACTTC.

As regards this clone: The sample holds other DNA sequences that translate to the same CDR3. V is TRBV27 and J is TRBJ1-1; perhaps TRBD1 as D (5 bases). The CDR3 sequence is 13 residues long. The germline CDR1 and CDR2 sequences are MNHEY and SMNVEV (reference sequence). Trimming shortened V by 2 bases and J by 4 bases, and 8 bases separated the two germline ends. The CDR3 DNA reads as TGTGCCAGCAGTTTAGGGGGGGGCACTGAAGCTTTCTTT. Translated, it gives CASSLGGGTEAFF.

The genes are TRBV6-5 and TRBJ2-7; 10 bases align to TRBD1. Losses at the gene ends were 0 bases for V and 1 base for J; bases not matched to a gene: 3. From germline, CDR1 is MNHEY and CDR2 SVGAGI. This CDR3 region has 16 residues. CDR3 in amino acids: CASSYSRTGGSYEQYF. DNA of the CDR3: TGTGCCAGCAGTTACTCCCGGACAGGGGGATCCTACGAGCAGTACTTC.

The gene calls are TRBV6-5 and TRBJ1-2, with no clear D. Trimming cost V 5 bases and J 4 bases, with 5 bases left between them. The CDR3 loop spans 11 amino acids. The germline V gene encodes CDR1 MNHEY and CDR2 SVGAGI. The CDR3 sequence: CASSPSYGYTF. As DNA, the CDR3 is TGTGCCAGCAGTCCCAGCTATGGCTACACCTTC.

The chain links TRBV9 to TRBJ2-6; the D is unclear. The V gene's germline CDR1 is SGDLS and CDR2 YYNGEE. V gave up 3 bases and J gave up 0 bases, with 7 bases separating them. The CDR3 is 15 residues long. The CDR3 bases are TGTGCCAGCAGCGCGCGGTACTCTGGGGCCAACGTCCTGACTTTC. Amino acid sequence: CASSARYSGANVLTF.

This rearrangement joins TRBV19 to TRBJ2-1; D gene uncertain. The germline V gene has CDR1 LNHDA and CDR2 SQIVND (reference sequence). With 2 bases removed from V and 0 bases from J, the gap between germline ends came to 8 bases. The CDR3 runs 15 residues. CDR3 DNA sequence: TGTGCCAGTAGTATAACAGAATACTCCTACAATGAGCAGTTCTTC. Its protein is CASSITEYSYNEQFF.

This chain links TRBV11-2 with TRBJ2-5, with D possibly being TRBD2 (6 bases). This CDR3 is 16 amino acids long. Germline V gene sequence: CDR1 SGHAT, CDR2 FQNNGV. V lost 0 bases, J lost 4 bases, and 15 bases lay in between. The CDR3 sequence: CASSLEPGLNGETQYF. CDR3 nucleotides: TGTGCCAGCAGCTTAGAACCGGGACTCAACGGAGAGACCCAGTACTTC. Looking up the rest from reference TRBV11-2 and TRBJ2-5 gives the full variable domain: EAGVAQSPRYKIIEKRQSVAFWCNPISGHATLYWYQQILGQGPKLLIQFQNNGVVDDSQLPKDRFSAERLKGVDSTLKIQPAKLEDSAVYLCASSLEPGLNGETQYFGPGTRLLVL.

This chain uses TRBV6-6 with TRBJ2-1, with 8 bases that match TRBD1. V lost 3 bases, J lost 5 bases, and 6 bases stayed unmatched. The germline gives CDR1 MNHNY, CDR2 SVGAGI (reference sequence). This CDR3 contains 15 residues. The CDR3 spells CASSYPGTGDNEQFF. CDR3 nucleotides: TGTGCCAGCAGTTATCCCGGGACAGGCGACAATGAGCAGTTCTTC.

V gene TRBV7-2 combines with J gene TRBJ1-2; the D is unclear. V shed 0 bases and J shed 1 base, with 9 bases lying between them. This CDR3 spans 15 amino acids. Germline CDR1 and CDR2: SGHTA and FQGNSA. The CDR3 DNA reads as TGTGCCAGCAGCTTAGCCCTGGACGGTAACTATGGCTACACCTTC. It is translated as CASSLALDGNYGYTF.

This chain connects TRBV5-6 to TRBJ2-1, with D uncertain. V gave up 4 bases and J gave up 4 bases, with 3 bases separating them. Germline loops: CDR1 SGHDT, CDR2 YYEEEE. The CDR3 is made up of 11 amino acids. CDR3 amino acids: CASSQYNEQFF. CDR3 DNA: TGTGCCAGCAGCCAATACAATGAGCAGTTCTTC.

The CDR3, as DNA: TGTGCCTGGAGTGAAAGTCGGGTATACACAGATACGCAGTATTTT. Translation: CAWSESRVYTDTQYF. This chain joins TRBV30 and TRBJ2-3; no clear D. CDR3 length equals 15 residues. V was shortened by 1 base and J by 2 bases, with 13 bases between the two germline ends. Germline values: CDR1 GTSNPN, CDR2 SVGIG (reference sequence). The whole variable domain, remainder taken from reference TRBV30 and TRBJ2-3, is SQTIHQWPATLVQPVGSPLSLECTVEGTSNPNLYWYRQAAGRGLQLLFYSVGIGQISSEVPQNLSASRPQDRQFILSSKKLLLSDSGFYLCAWSESRVYTDTQYFGPGTRLTVL.

V and J are TRBV19 and TRBJ1-4; 7 positions agree with TRBD1. The ends lost 5 bases at V and 0 bases at J; junction bases unmatched: 9. Germline V lookup: CDR1 LNHDA, CDR2 SQIVND (reference sequence). There are 17 residues in the CDR3. Here the CDR3 DNA reads TGTGCCAGTAGTCGACCGACGGGACAGCCAACTAATGAAAAACTGTTTTTT. It codes for CASSRPTGQPTNEKLFF.

This chain joins TRBV24-1 and TRBJ1-5; maybe TRBD1 (5 bases). V was trimmed by 4 bases and J by 2 bases, leaving 5 bases between them. The CDR3 runs to 13 residues. Germline V gene data show CDR1 as KGHDR and CDR2 as SFDVKD. The CDR3 spells CATSEGGNQPQHF. DNA of the CDR3: TGTGCCACCAGTGAAGGGGGCAATCAGCCCCAGCATTTT.

The gene calls are TRBV28 and TRBJ2-5; 9 positions agree with TRBD2. Germline CDR1 MDHEN, CDR2 SYDVKM. This CDR3 region has 15 residues. Trimming cost V 7 bases and J 1 base; bases outside gene matches: 7. The CDR3 loop reads CASTPTSGPQETQYF. CDR3 in DNA: TGTGCCAGCACTCCGACTAGCGGCCCCCAAGAGACCCAGTACTTC.

The chain uses TRBV4-2 and TRBJ2-1; maybe TRBD1 (6 bases). The CDR3 spans 12 residues. Deletions cut 4 bases from V and 9 bases from J, with 10 bases between. CDR1 is LGHNA, CDR2 YNFKEQ, per germline. The CDR3 DNA reads TGTGCCAGCAGCCCCTTAGGGGGTGAGCAGTTCTTC. Protein: CASSPLGGEQFF.